Described below is a single TCR beta chain sequence and its context. Germline CDR1 reads LGHNA; CDR2 reads YSLEER. Deletions cut 0 bases from V and 4 bases from J, with 9 bases between. This CDR3 is built from 15 residues. The data derive from a study of control samples from healthy donors and cancer patients. Assay: immunoSEQ multiplex PCR; the TCRdb copy retains only in-frame clones and omits some. Seen here are about 120,000 clones, 87% observed once, and the top ten hold around 9%. The sequence was collected from a man in his forties or fifties in good health. The genes are TRBV4-3 and TRBJ1-4; D uncertain. Sequences were obtained from blood. The CDR3 loop is CASSQESGFNEKLFF. The CDR3 nucleotides read TGCGCCAGCAGCCAAGAATCCGGATTTAATGAAAAACTGTTTTTT.